The 32 T cell receptor beta chains listed next were all sequenced from one sample in a study of T-cell memory formation after mild COVID-19. TCRdb reprocessed the 5' RACE reads via MiXCR and lists one record per CDR3 protein. The sample has around 310,000 distinct CDR3 sequences; approximately 16% are singletons. Sequenced: PBMCs or a T cell subset sorted from them (not recorded which). The receptors were gathered from a man younger than 30 who had mild COVID-19 (a few samples of this study predate the infection). Cell type and time point are not known.

This clonotype was seen at least ten times. This sequence joins TRBV19 and TRBJ2-5; the D gene is possibly TRBD1 (6 bases). Trimming took 3 bases from V and 5 from J, leaving 13 bases between them. This CDR3 contains 14 residues. Germline V CDR1 and CDR2: LNHDA, SQIVND (reference sequence). This CDR3 reads CASSIEWTAETQYF. The CDR3 DNA reads TGTGCCAGTAGTATTGAGTGGACAGCCGAGACCCAGTACTTC.

The CDR3 coding sequence is TGCGCCAGCAGCCAAGATCGGGCCGCCTATGGCTACACCTTC. Encoded protein: CASSQDRAAYGYTF. The gene calls are TRBV4-3 and TRBJ1-2, with D unclear. The germline V and J ends were trimmed by 0 bases and 4 bases, with 9 bases remaining between them. Germline CDR1 reads LGHNA; CDR2 reads YSLEER. The CDR3 runs to 14 residues.

This clonotype was seen more than once but under ten times. The chain links TRBV5-1 to TRBJ2-1; 9 bases agree with TRBD1. This CDR3 comprises 16 residues. Germline CDR1 and CDR2: SGHRS and YFSETQ. With V trimmed by 5 bases and J by 2 bases, 8 bases remained unmatched. This CDR3 is CASRQYRDRAYNEQFF. The DNA of the CDR3 is TGCGCCAGCAGGCAATACCGGGACAGGGCCTACAATGAGCAGTTCTTC.

This clonotype showed up just a few times. This chain connects TRBV5-1 to TRBJ2-1, with 12 bases matching TRBD1. The CDR3 extends over 17 amino acids. Trimming took 0 bases from V and 7 from J; bases not matched to a gene: 8. CDR1 and CDR2 (germline): SGHRS, YFSETQ. As DNA, the CDR3 is TGCGCCAGCAGCTTGGGATTGGGACAGGGGGCGAAAAATGAGCAGTTCTTC. Encoded protein: CASSLGLGQGAKNEQFF.

The rearrangement uses TRBV7-9 and TRBJ1-4, with D possibly TRBD1 on 5 matching bases. CDR3 length: 17 residues. Germline V gives CDR1 SEHNR, CDR2 FQNEAQ (reference sequence). Trimming took 0 bases from V and 0 from J, leaving 11 bases between them. The CDR3 spells CASSLATGPPTNEKLFF. In DNA, the CDR3 is TGTGCCAGCAGCTTAGCAACAGGACCCCCAACTAATGAAAAACTGTTTTTT.

This chain links TRBV5-5 with TRBJ2-7; D gene uncertain. The germline CDR1 and CDR2 sequences are SGHKS and YYEKEE (reference sequence). V was trimmed by 4 bases and J by 5 bases, leaving 16 bases between them. The CDR3 extends over 14 amino acids. The CDR3 protein is CASSVWAGGNEQYF. DNA for the CDR3: TGTGCCAGCAGCGTATGGGCCGGCGGCAACGAGCAGTACTTC. Drawing the rest from reference TRBV5-5 and TRBJ2-7, the complete variable domain is DAGVTQSPTHLIKTRGQQVTLRCSPISGHKSVSWYQQVLGQGPQFIFQYYEKEERGRGNFPDRFSARQFPNYSSELNVNALLLGDSALYLCASSVWAGGNEQYFGPGTRLTVT.

This clonotype was found many times. The chain uses TRBV21-1 and TRBJ2-7; TRBD1 is taken as the D call from the table, unchecked against the DNA. TRBV21-1 is a listed pseudogene. CDR3 length equals 11 residues. The CDR3 coding sequence is TGTGCCAGCACCCCCAAATACGAGCAGTACGTC. It specifies CASTPKYEQYV.

This clonotype was observed a handful of times. The chain uses TRBV4-3 and TRBJ1-5; D ambiguous. Trimming took off 0 bases at V and 3 bases at J, with 9 bases between the two ends. The CDR3 covers 15 residues. Germline V lookup: CDR1 LGHNA, CDR2 YSLEER. CDR3 region: CASSQETAANQPQHF. The CDR3 DNA sequence: TGCGCCAGCAGCCAAGAAACAGCCGCCAATCAGCCCCAGCATTTT.

V usage is TRBV6-5 and J usage is TRBJ2-1, with 16 nucleotides matching TRBD2. The germline V gene has CDR1 MNHEY and CDR2 SVGAGI. There are 20 residues in the CDR3. V trimming: 5 bases; J trimming: 6 bases; junction bases outside the gene matches: 16. CDR3 nucleotides: TGTGCCAGCAGTACCCTTGGGACTAGCGGGGGGGATCCCTTTGGCAATGAGCAGTTCTTC. This translates into CASSTLGTSGGDPFGNEQFF.

The sample holds a few counts of this clonotype. The chain couples TRBV29-1 to TRBJ1-1; D is ambiguous. The germline V gene encodes CDR1 SQVTM and CDR2 ANQGSEA. CDR3 size: 11 residues. The germline V and J ends were trimmed by 7 bases and 1 base, with 7 bases remaining between them. CDR3: CSAPTNTEAFF. Here the CDR3 DNA reads TGCAGCGCTCCAACGAACACTGAAGCTTTCTTT.

J is TRBJ2-2 and V is TRBV6-2 or TRBV6-3; D uncertain. The V gene lost 0 bases and the J gene lost 5 bases, with 7 bases spanning the gap. The CDR3 has 14 residues. In germline, CDR1 is MNHEY, CDR2 SVGEGT. CDR3 sequence: CASSYSRRTGELFF. The CDR3 coding sequence is TGTGCCAGCAGTTACTCGAGGAGAACCGGGGAGCTGTTTTTT.

This clonotype appeared many times. The genes are TRBV24-1 and TRBJ2-1, with TRBD1 identical over 8 bases. The germline gives CDR1 KGHDR, CDR2 SFDVKD. The ends lost 6 bases at V and 8 bases at J; junction bases unmatched: 11. The CDR3 sequence is 15 residues long. The CDR3 reads CATSLGQGGSDEQFF. The CDR3 nucleotides read TGTGCCACCAGTCTTGGACAGGGCGGTAGCGATGAGCAGTTCTTC.

The chain has TRBV12-3 or TRBV12-4 and TRBJ1-1; weak D call: TRBD1 (6 bases). This CDR3 is built from 13 residues. Trimming cost V 5 bases and J 5 bases, with 12 bases left between them. The CDR3 sequence is CASSRRGITEAFF. The DNA for the CDR3 is TGTGCCAGCAGTCGCAGGGGAATAACTGAAGCTTTCTTT.

This clonotype has a handful of counts. The rearrangement uses TRBV25-1 and TRBJ2-2, with TRBD2 identical over 11 bases. V was clipped by 3 bases and J by 1 base; unmatched bases: 4. CDR1 MGHDK and CDR2 SYGVNS come from the germline V gene. The length of the CDR3 is 17 residues. The CDR3 protein is CASSDPGTSGNTGELFF. The CDR3 DNA is TGTGCCAGCAGTGATCCCGGGACTAGCGGGAACACCGGGGAGCTGTTTTTT.

This chain links TRBV6-2 or TRBV6-3 with TRBJ1-6; tentatively, D is TRBD1 (5 bases). Looked up from germline, CDR1 is MNHEY and CDR2 is SVGEGT. The length of the CDR3 is 18 residues. V lost 5 bases, J lost 8 bases, and 25 bases lay in between. The CDR3 sequence is CASSTGDGRIASYSPLHF. In DNA form, the CDR3 reads TGTGCCAGCAGTACGGGGGATGGCAGGATCGCCAGCTATTCACCCCTCCACTTT.

This clonotype was counted ten times or more. The V and J genes are TRBV5-4 and TRBJ2-3; weak D call: TRBD1 (5 bases). Germline CDR1 is SGHNT and CDR2 is YYREEE (reference sequence). Trimming cost V 4 bases and J 4 bases, with 16 bases left between them. This CDR3 has 15 amino acids. CDR3 protein: CASSTPGWRSDTQYF. CDR3 DNA sequence: TGTGCCAGCAGCACCCCAGGGTGGCGGTCAGATACGCAGTATTTT.

The rearrangement uses TRBV2 and TRBJ2-7; the match to TRBD2 covers 10 bases. Looked up from germline, CDR1 is SNHLY and CDR2 is FYNNEI. Trimming at V came to 6 bases and at J to 3 bases, leaving 5 bases not matched to a gene. This CDR3 spans 14 amino acids. The CDR3 loop reads CASRKLAGFYEQYF. Written as DNA, the CDR3 is TGTGCCAGCAGGAAACTAGCGGGGTTCTACGAGCAGTACTTC.

The gene calls are TRBV4-3 and TRBJ2-3; 9 bases map to TRBD1. Germline V gene lookup returns CDR1 LGHNA and CDR2 YSLEER. CDR3 length: 16 residues. The J segment lost 2 bases and the V segment lost 1 base, leaving 4 bases of the junction unmatched. Here the CDR3 reads CASSQAQGAHTDTQYF. Written as DNA, the CDR3 is TGCGCCAGCAGCCAAGCACAGGGGGCGCACACAGATACGCAGTATTTT.

With respect to this clonotype: A single base separates this from a much larger clone, so it may be a read error. This rearrangement joins TRBV6-2 or TRBV6-3 to TRBJ2-3; no clear D. CDR1 and CDR2 (germline): MNHEY, SVGEGT. The CDR3 is made up of 12 amino acids. Trimming shortened V by 6 bases and J by 2 bases, and 6 bases separated the two germline ends. In nucleotides, the CDR3 is TGTGCCAGCAGCCGCTTCACAGATACGCAGTATTTT. Protein sequence: CASSRFTDTQYF.

In its sample, this clonotype was seen many times. The CDR3 protein is CSARDRSGTSLYNEQFF. CDR3 nucleotide sequence: TGCAGTGCTAGAGATAGGTCGGGGACTAGTCTTTACAATGAGCAGTTCTTC. The J gene is TRBJ2-1, the V gene TRBV20-1; 8 nucleotides line up with TRBD2. Per germline, CDR1 DFQATT and CDR2 SNEGSKA (reference sequence). Trimming cost V 0 bases and J 4 bases; bases outside gene matches: 11. The CDR3 is made up of 17 amino acids.

In its sample, this clonotype was seen many times. The chain joins TRBV12-3 or TRBV12-4 to TRBJ1-1, with D possibly matching TRBD1 (5 bases). V dropped 1 base and J dropped 0 bases, with 9 bases sitting between them. This CDR3 has 15 residues. The CDR3 is CASSLDAGLNTEAFF. CDR3 coding DNA: TGTGCCAGCAGTTTAGACGCGGGGCTGAACACTGAAGCTTTCTTT.

The chain uses TRBV6-4 and TRBJ2-4; TRBD2 matches at 14 bases. The V gene's germline CDR1 is MRHNA and CDR2 SNTAGT. This CDR3 has 15 residues. J was trimmed by 9 bases and V by 0 bases; bases with no gene match: 1. The CDR3 bases are TGTGCCAGCAGTGACTCGACTAGCGGGGGGGCCATTCAGTACTTC. Translation: CASSDSTSGGAIQYF.

This clonotype showed up just a few times. V is TRBV13 and J is TRBJ1-5; perhaps TRBD1 as D (5 bases). Germline lookup yields CDR1 PRHDT and CDR2 FYEKMQ (reference sequence). Trimming shortened V by 4 bases and J by 4 bases, and 14 bases separated the two germline ends. The length of the CDR3 is 15 residues. The CDR3 DNA reads as TGTGCCAGCAGCTCAAGGGGTCGCAAGAATCAGCCCCAGCATTTT. Protein: CASSSRGRKNQPQHF. The full variable domain, completed using reference TRBV13 and TRBJ1-5, is AAGVIQSPRHLIKEKRETATLKCYPIPRHDTVYWYQQGPGQDPQFLISFYEKMQSDKGSIPDRFSAQQFSDYHSELNMSSLELGDSALYFCASSSRGRKNQPQHFGDGTRLSIL.

This clonotype was detected a few times. V usage is TRBV29-1 and J usage is TRBJ2-1, with TRBD1 identical over 10 bases. V lost 3 bases to trimming and J lost 9 bases; unmatched junction nucleotides: 8. The CDR3 is 14 residues long. Germline CDR1 is SQVTM and CDR2 is ANQGSEA. The CDR3 nucleotides are TGCAGCGTTGATGTAGGGACAGGGGATGGTGAGCAGTTCTTC. It is translated as CSVDVGTGDGEQFF.

This clonotype showed up just a few times. The rearrangement joins TRBV6-1 to TRBJ1-5; unclear D gene. CDR1 and CDR2 (germline): MNHNS, SASEGT. The V gene lost 6 bases and the J gene lost 0 bases, with 15 bases spanning the gap. This CDR3 has 16 residues. CDR3 loop: CASSPGSSYSNQPQHF. The CDR3 DNA follows: TGTGCCAGCAGCCCCGGGTCATCTTATAGCAATCAGCCCCAGCATTTT.

The rearrangement links TRBV19 to TRBJ1-2; D is unresolved. Deletions cut 7 bases from V and 4 bases from J, with 10 bases between. The CDR3 has 12 residues. Per germline, CDR1 LNHDA and CDR2 SQIVND (reference sequence). Written as DNA, the CDR3 is TGTGCCAGTACCGCTGACATCTATGGCTACACCTTC. It encodes CASTADIYGYTF.

This clonotype has only a few counts. This sequence joins TRBV9 and TRBJ2-1, with D perhaps being TRBD1 or TRBD2 (6 bases each). The ends were cut back, 1 base at V and 2 bases at J, with 10 bases in the middle. CDR1 SGDLS and CDR2 YYNGEE come from the germline V gene. CDR3 length equals 15 residues. The CDR3 loop reads CASSVIGGPYNEQFF. CDR3 DNA sequence: TGTGCCAGCAGCGTAATTGGGGGGCCCTACAATGAGCAGTTCTTC.

The rearrangement links TRBV15 to TRBJ2-7, with 10 bases fitting TRBD1. The V gene's germline CDR1 is LNHNV and CDR2 YYDKDF (reference sequence). The CDR3 consists of 18 residues. V lost 2 bases to trimming and J lost 4 bases; unmatched junction nucleotides: 14. The CDR3: CATSRLTLTRDRGYEQYF. DNA for the CDR3: TGTGCCACCAGCAGATTAACCCTAACGCGGGACAGGGGTTACGAGCAGTACTTC.

Here the CDR3 DNA reads TGCGCCAGCAGCTTCCTCGGCGACACCGGGGAGCTGTTTTTT. This translates into CASSFLGDTGELFF. The chain couples TRBV5-1 to TRBJ2-2, with D unclear. The germline gives CDR1 SGHRS, CDR2 YFSETQ. V lost 2 bases and J 3 bases, leaving 8 bases between the germline ends. The CDR3 extends over 14 amino acids.

This clonotype turned up a few times. The chain uses TRBV4-2 and TRBJ2-7; 8 bases are shared with TRBD1. V gave up 4 bases and J gave up 4 bases; unmatched junction bases: 9. CDR3 length: 15 amino acids. The germline V gene has CDR1 LGHNA and CDR2 YNFKEQ. CDR3: CASSPTVRTGYEQYF. The CDR3 DNA follows: TGTGCCAGCAGCCCGACCGTCAGGACAGGGTACGAGCAGTACTTC.

The genes are TRBV6-1 and TRBJ1-2; the D is unclear. This CDR3 is 11 amino acids long. Per germline, CDR1 MNHNS and CDR2 SASEGT. The ends were cut back, 2 bases at V and 6 bases at J, with 4 bases in the middle. CDR3 nucleotide sequence: TGTGCCAGCAGTGAACATGATGGCTACACCTTC. Translated, it gives CASSEHDGYTF.

The CDR3 DNA is TGTGCCAGCAGCTTAGCGGAACAAGAGACCCAGTACTTC. As protein: CASSLAEQETQYF. This rearrangement joins TRBV7-2 to TRBJ2-5; D gene unclear. This CDR3 has 13 amino acids. The V gene lost 0 bases and the J gene lost 2 bases, with 4 bases spanning the gap. Germline CDR1 is SGHTA and CDR2 is FQGNSA.